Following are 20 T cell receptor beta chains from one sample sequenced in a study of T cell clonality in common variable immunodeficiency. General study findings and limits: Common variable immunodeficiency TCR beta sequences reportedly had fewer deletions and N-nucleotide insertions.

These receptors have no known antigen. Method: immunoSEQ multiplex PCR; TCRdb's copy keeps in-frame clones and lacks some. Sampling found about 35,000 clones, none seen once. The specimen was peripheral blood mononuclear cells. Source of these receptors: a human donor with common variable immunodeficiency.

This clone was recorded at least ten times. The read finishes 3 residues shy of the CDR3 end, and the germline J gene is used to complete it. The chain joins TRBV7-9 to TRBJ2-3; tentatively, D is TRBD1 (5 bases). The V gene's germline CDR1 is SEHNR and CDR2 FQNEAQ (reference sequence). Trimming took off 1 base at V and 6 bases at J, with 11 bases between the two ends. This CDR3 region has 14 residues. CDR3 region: CASSLEGVGDTQYF. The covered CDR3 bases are TGTGCCAGCAGCTTAGAAGGGGTGGGGGATACG.

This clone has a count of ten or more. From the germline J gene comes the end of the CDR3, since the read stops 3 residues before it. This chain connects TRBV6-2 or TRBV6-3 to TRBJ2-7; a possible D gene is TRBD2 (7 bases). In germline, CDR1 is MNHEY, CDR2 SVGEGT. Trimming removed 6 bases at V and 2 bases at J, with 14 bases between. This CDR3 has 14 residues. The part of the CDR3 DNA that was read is TGTGCCAGCAGACCTGTGGGGGGGCCCTACGAG. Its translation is CASRPVGGPYE. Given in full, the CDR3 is CASRPVGGPYEQYF.

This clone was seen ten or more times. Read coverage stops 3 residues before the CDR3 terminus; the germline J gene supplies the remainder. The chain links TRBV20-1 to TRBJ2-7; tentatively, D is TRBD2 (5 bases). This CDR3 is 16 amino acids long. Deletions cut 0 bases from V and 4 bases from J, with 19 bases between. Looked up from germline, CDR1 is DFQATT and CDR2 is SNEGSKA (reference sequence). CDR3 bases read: TGCAGTGCTAGAGATTTAGGTTCGGGGATAATGTACGAG. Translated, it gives CSARDLGSGIMYE. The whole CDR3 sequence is CSARDLGSGIMYEQYF.

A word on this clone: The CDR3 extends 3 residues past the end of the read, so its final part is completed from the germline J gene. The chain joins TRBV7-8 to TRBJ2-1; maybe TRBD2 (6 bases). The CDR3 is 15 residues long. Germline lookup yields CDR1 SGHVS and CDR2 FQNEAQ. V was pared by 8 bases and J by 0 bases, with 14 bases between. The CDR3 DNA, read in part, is TGTGCCAGCGAGGAGCGGGTTAGCTCCTACAATGAG. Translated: CASEERVSSYNE. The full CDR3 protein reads CASEERVSSYNEQFF.

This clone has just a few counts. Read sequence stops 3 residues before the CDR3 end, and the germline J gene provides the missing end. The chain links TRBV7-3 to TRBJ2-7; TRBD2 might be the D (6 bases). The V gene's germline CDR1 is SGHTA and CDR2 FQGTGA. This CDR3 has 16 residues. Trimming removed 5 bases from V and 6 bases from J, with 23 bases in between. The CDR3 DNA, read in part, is TGTGCCAGCAGCCCCCCCCTAAGGCGGGAACGCGCCGAG. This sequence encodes CASSPPLRRERAE. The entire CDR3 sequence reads CASSPPLRRERAEQYF.

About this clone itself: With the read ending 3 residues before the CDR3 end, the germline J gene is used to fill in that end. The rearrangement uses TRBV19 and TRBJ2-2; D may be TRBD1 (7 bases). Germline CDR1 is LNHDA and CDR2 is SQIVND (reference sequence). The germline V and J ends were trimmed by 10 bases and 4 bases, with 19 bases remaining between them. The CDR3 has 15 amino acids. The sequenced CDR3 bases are TGTGCCACCAAGATCGGGACAGCGGGCACCGGGGAG. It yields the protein CATKIGTAGTGE. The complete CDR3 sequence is CATKIGTAGTGELFF.

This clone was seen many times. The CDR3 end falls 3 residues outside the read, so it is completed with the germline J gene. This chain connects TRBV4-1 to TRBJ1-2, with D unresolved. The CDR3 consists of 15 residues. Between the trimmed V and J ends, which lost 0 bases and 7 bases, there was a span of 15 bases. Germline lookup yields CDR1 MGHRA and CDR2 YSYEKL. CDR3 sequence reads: CASSQEWAPRPGYTF. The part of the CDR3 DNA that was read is TGCGCCAGCAGCCAAGAATGGGCCCCACGCCCTGGC.

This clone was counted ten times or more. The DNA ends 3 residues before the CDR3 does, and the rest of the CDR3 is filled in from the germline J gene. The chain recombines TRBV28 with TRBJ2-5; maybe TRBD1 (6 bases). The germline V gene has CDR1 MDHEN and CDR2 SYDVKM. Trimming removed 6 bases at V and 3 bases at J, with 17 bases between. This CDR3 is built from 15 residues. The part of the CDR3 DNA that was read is TGTGCCAGCAGAAGCCAACAGGGTTTGAAAGAGACC. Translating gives CASRSQQGLKET. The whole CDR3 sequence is CASRSQQGLKETQYF.

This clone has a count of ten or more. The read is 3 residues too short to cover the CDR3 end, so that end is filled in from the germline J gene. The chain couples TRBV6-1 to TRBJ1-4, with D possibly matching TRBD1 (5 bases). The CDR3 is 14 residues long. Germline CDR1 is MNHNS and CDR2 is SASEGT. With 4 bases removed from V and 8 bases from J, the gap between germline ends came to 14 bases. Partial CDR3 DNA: TGTGCCAGCAGTGTTGGGTGGCCAGGGGAAAAA. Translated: CASSVGWPGEK. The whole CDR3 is CASSVGWPGEKLFF.

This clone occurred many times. Partial CDR3 DNA: TGTGCCAGCAGCTTCTTGAGGGGGAGTTCCTACGAG. It encodes CASSFLRGSSYE. Given in full, the CDR3 is CASSFLRGSSYEQYF. This sequence joins TRBV7-9 and TRBJ2-7; a weak D match, TRBD1 (6 bases). The CDR3 goes on 3 residues after the read ends, and that part is filled in from the germline J gene. The CDR3 sequence is 15 residues long. V was clipped by 3 bases and J by 1 base, with 13 bases between them. Per germline, CDR1 SEHNR and CDR2 FQNEAQ (reference sequence).

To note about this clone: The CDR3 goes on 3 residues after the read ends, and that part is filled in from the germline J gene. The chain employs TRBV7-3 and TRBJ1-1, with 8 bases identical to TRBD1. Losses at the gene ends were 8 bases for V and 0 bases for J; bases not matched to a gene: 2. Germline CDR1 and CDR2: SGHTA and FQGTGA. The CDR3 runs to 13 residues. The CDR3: CASSQGVNTEAFF. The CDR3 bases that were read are TGTGCCAGCTCACAGGGGGTGAACACTGAA.

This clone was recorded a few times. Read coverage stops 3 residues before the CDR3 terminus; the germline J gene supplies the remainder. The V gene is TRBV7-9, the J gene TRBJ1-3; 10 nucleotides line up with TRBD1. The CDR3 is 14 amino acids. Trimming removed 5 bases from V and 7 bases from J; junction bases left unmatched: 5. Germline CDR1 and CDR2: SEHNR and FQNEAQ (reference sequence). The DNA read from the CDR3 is TGTGCCAGCAGCCGCATGGACAGGGGGAACACC. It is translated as CASSRMDRGNT. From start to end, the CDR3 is CASSRMDRGNTIYF. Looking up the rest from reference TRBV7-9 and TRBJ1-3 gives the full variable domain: DTGVSQNPRHKITKRGQNVTFRCDPISEHNRLYWYRQTLGQGPEFLTYFQNEAQLEKSRLLSDRFSAERPKGSFSTLEIQRTEQGDSAMYLCASSRMDRGNTIYFGEGSWLTVV.

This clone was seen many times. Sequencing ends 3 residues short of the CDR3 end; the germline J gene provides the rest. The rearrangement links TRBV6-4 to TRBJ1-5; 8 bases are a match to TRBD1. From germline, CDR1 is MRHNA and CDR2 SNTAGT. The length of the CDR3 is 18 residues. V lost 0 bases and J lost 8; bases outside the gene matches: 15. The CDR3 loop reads CASSDSMGQGASLEPQHF. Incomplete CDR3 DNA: TGTGCCAGCAGTGACTCGATGGGGCAGGGGGCGTCTCTGGAGCCC.

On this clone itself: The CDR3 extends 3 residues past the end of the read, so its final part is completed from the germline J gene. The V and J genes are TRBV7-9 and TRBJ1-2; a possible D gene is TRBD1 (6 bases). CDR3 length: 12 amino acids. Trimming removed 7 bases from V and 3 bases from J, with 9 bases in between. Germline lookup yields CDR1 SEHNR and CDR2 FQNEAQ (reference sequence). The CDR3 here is CASKKGDYGYTF. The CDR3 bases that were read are TGTGCCAGCAAGAAGGGGGACTATGGC.

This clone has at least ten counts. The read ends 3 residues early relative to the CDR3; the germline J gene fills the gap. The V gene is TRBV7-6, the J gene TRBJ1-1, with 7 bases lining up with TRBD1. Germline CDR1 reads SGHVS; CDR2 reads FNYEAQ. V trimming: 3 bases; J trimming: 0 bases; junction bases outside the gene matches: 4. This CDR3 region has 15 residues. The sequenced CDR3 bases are TGTGCCAGCAGCTTGGGACAGCTAATGAACACTGAA. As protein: CASSLGQLMNTE. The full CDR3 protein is CASSLGQLMNTEAFF.

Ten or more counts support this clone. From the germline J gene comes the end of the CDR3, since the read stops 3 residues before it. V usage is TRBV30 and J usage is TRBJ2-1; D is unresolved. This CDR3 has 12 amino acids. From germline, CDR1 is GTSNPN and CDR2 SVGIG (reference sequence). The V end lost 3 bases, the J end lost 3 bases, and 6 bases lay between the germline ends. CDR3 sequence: CAWRGGYNEQFF. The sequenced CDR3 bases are TGTGCCTGGAGAGGTGGCTACAATGAG.

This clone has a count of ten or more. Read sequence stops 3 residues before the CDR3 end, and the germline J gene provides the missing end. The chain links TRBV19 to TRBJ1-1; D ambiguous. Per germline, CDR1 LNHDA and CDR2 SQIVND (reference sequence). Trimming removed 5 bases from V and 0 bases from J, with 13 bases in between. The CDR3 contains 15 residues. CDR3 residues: CASSVRPGMNTEAFF. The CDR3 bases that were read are TGTGCCAGTAGTGTCCGTCCCGGTATGAACACTGAA.

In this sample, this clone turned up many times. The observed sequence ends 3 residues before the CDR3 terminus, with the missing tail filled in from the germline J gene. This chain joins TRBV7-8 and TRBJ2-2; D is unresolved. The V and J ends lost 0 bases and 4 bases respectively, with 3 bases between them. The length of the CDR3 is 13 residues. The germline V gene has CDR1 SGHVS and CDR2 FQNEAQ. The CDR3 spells CASSLAGTGELFF. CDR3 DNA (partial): TGTGCCAGCAGCTTAGCCGGCACCGGGGAG.

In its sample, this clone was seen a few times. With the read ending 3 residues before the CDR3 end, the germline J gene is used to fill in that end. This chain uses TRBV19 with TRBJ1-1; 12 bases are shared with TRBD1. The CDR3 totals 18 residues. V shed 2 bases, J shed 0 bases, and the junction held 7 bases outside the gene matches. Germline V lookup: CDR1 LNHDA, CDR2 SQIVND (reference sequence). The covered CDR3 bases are TGTGCCAGTAGTATAATCACCGGGACAGGGGGCATGAACACTGAA. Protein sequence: CASSIITGTGGMNTE. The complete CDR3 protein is CASSIITGTGGMNTEAFF.

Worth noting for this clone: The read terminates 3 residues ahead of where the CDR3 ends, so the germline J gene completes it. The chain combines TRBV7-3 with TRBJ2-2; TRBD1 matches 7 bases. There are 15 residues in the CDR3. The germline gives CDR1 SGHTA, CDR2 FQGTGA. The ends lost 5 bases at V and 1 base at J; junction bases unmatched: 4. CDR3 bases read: TGTGCCAGCAGCACAGGGGTCGGGAACACCGGGGAG. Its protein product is CASSTGVGNTGE. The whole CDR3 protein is CASSTGVGNTGELFF.